The next 19 T cell receptor beta chains were all read from a single sample in a study of untreated major depressive disorder. Their target antigens are unknown. Study-wide findings and caveats: TRBV05-01 (Vbeta 5.1) usage was higher in CD4+ T cells of depressed patients than controls.

Only in-frame clones appear in the TCRdb table, and some are missing; sequencing was by immunoSEQ multiplex PCR. The sample holds under 20,000 clones, roughly 90% seen once. Input material: CD4+ T cells from PBMCs. These receptors all stem from a woman between 40 and 55 years old with major depressive disorder.

The J gene is TRBJ1-4, the V gene TRBV30; D gene ambiguous. Germline V gives CDR1 GTSNPN, CDR2 SVGIG (reference sequence). Trimming stripped 2 bases from V and 5 bases from J, with 9 bases between. The CDR3 consists of 13 residues. CDR3: CAWSRAFNEKLFF. CDR3 nucleotide sequence: TGTGCCTGGAGTAGGGCCTTCAATGAAAAACTGTTTTTT.

This chain uses TRBV10-2 with TRBJ2-7, with 9 bases that match TRBD1. CDR3 length: 16 residues. Per germline, CDR1 WSHSY and CDR2 SAAADI. V lost 4 bases, J lost 5 bases, and 12 bases stayed unmatched. The CDR3 sequence is CASSAPGQGLWDEQYF. The CDR3 DNA reads as TGCGCCAGCAGTGCCCCAGGACAGGGGTTGTGGGACGAGCAGTACTTC.

The J gene is TRBJ1-1, the V gene TRBV7-3, with D perhaps matching TRBD1 (6 bases). Between the trimmed V and J ends, which lost 5 bases and 8 bases, there was a span of 15 bases. The CDR3 length is 13 residues. Looked up from germline, CDR1 is SGHTA and CDR2 is FQGTGA. Here the CDR3 DNA reads TGTGCCAGCAGCCTAATTGGGCAGGGGGAAGCTTTCTTT. Protein product: CASSLIGQGEAFF.

The chain carries TRBV15 and TRBJ2-1, with a possible D match to TRBD1 (6 bases). The V gene's germline CDR1 is LNHNV and CDR2 YYDKDF (reference sequence). V shed 5 bases and J shed 8 bases, with 16 bases lying between them. The CDR3 runs to 14 residues. The CDR3 sequence is CATSLEIQGYEQFF. CDR3 nucleotides: TGTGCCACCAGCTTAGAGATACAGGGTTATGAGCAGTTCTTC.

The CDR3: CASSLGTGLYGYTF. The CDR3 DNA reads TGCGCCAGCAGCTTGGGGACAGGGCTCTATGGCTACACCTTC. This chain links TRBV5-1 with TRBJ1-2, with 8 bases aligning to TRBD1. V lost 0 bases to trimming and J lost 4 bases; unmatched junction nucleotides: 2. Germline V lookup: CDR1 SGHRS, CDR2 YFSETQ. This CDR3 has 14 residues.

The chain recombines TRBV7-6 with TRBJ2-5; no clear D. From germline, CDR1 is SGHVS and CDR2 FNYEAQ. The CDR3 runs to 16 residues. Trimming took 5 bases from V and 5 from J, leaving 21 bases between them. DNA for the CDR3: TGTGCCAGCAGCCATCCCTTGCGCCTAGAAGGGGAGACCCAGTACTTC. This encodes CASSHPLRLEGETQYF. Full variable domain (remainder filled in from reference TRBV7-6 and TRBJ2-5): GAGVSQSPRYKVTKRGQDVALRCDPISGHVSLYWYRQALGQGPEFLTYFNYEAQQDKSGLPNDRFSAERPEGSISTLTIQRTEQRDSAMYRCASSHPLRLEGETQYFGPGTRLLVL.

V gene TRBV2 combines with J gene TRBJ2-3, with 11 bases matching TRBD2. With 5 bases clipped from V and 4 bases from J, the junction kept 8 bases outside the gene matches. Germline V lookup: CDR1 SNHLY, CDR2 FYNNEI. The length of the CDR3 is 16 residues. CDR3 amino acids: CASSQSSGRASDTQYF. The CDR3 nucleotides read TGTGCCAGCAGTCAAAGTAGCGGGAGGGCCTCAGATACGCAGTATTTT.

This rearrangement joins TRBV18 to TRBJ1-1; D unresolved. The germline V gene encodes CDR1 KGHSH and CDR2 LQKENI. CDR3 length: 13 amino acids. V lost 3 bases, J lost 5 bases, and 10 bases lay in between. The CDR3 is CASSPDVRTEAFF. The CDR3 DNA reads as TGTGCCAGCTCACCGGACGTAAGGACTGAAGCTTTCTTT. Filled out from reference TRBV18 and TRBJ1-1, the complete variable domain reads NAGVMQNPRHLVRRRGQEARLRCSPMKGHSHVYWYRQLPEEGLKFMVYLQKENIIDESGMPKERFSAEFPKEGPSILRIQQVVRGDSAAYFCASSPDVRTEAFFGQGTRLTVV.

For this clone: The same CDR3 arises from other DNA sequences in this sample as well. The V gene is TRBV5-1, the J gene TRBJ1-5; 7 bases align to TRBD1. Germline V gene data show CDR1 as SGHRS and CDR2 as YFSETQ. This CDR3 spans 15 amino acids. The junction had 5 bases not matched to a gene; V was cut back by 3 bases and J by 2 bases. CDR3 in amino acids: CASSSDGQGNQPQHF. As DNA, the CDR3 is TGCGCCAGCAGCTCGGACGGACAGGGCAATCAGCCCCAGCATTTT.

V is TRBV30 and J is TRBJ2-7; tentative D call: TRBD2 (6 bases). Germline values: CDR1 GTSNPN, CDR2 SVGIG (reference sequence). V was clipped by 4 bases and J by 4 bases, with 14 bases between them. The length of the CDR3 is 13 residues. The CDR3 loop reads CAWIGGHSYEQYF. The CDR3 region has the DNA TGTGCCTGGATTGGAGGGCATTCTTACGAGCAGTACTTC.

This rearrangement joins TRBV4-2 to TRBJ2-2; unclear D gene. CDR1 and CDR2 from the germline V gene are LGHNA and YNFKEQ. V lost 0 bases and J lost 5, with 16 bases in between. The CDR3 spans 17 residues. The CDR3 DNA follows: TGTGCCAGCAGCCAAGATAATGTCGCACTCCAGACCGGGGAGCTGTTTTTT. Amino acid sequence: CASSQDNVALQTGELFF.

This rearrangement joins TRBV5-1 to TRBJ1-2; TRBD1 aligns across 9 bases. The CDR3 loop spans 17 amino acids. The germline V gene has CDR1 SGHRS and CDR2 YFSETQ. Losses at the gene ends were 5 bases for V and 4 bases for J; bases not matched to a gene: 15. This CDR3 is CASRIQGASLIRYGYTF. The CDR3 DNA follows: TGCGCCAGCAGAATACAGGGGGCCAGCCTCATTCGCTATGGCTACACCTTC.

The chain employs TRBV2 and TRBJ1-2, with D uncertain. The CDR3 contains 15 residues. Looked up from germline, CDR1 is SNHLY and CDR2 is FYNNEI. Trimming left V 9 bases short and J 4 bases short, with 21 bases between. For the CDR3, the DNA is TGTGCCAGTGTGTTGGAGTCTCCTCTTTCCTATGGCTACACCTTC. It is translated as CASVLESPLSYGYTF.

Written as DNA, the CDR3 is TGCGCCAGCAGCTTGGTAGGGGAGGGGAACACTGAAGCTTTCTTT. Its protein is CASSLVGEGNTEAFF. The chain combines TRBV5-1 with TRBJ1-1; TRBD1 is a possible D gene (5 bases). Germline CDR1 reads SGHRS; CDR2 reads YFSETQ. Trimming stripped 0 bases from V and 1 base from J, with 10 bases between. The CDR3 is 15 residues long.

The J gene is TRBJ1-2, the V gene TRBV25-1, with D perhaps TRBD1 (5 bases). V was pared by 6 bases and J by 3 bases, with 17 bases between. Germline CDR1 and CDR2: MGHDK and SYGVNS. The CDR3 extends over 15 amino acids. This chain's CDR3 is CASSALGRADYGYTF. The CDR3 coding sequence is TGTGCCAGCAGCGCCCTGGGCAGGGCGGACTATGGCTACACCTTC.

The V gene is TRBV7-3, the J gene TRBJ2-3, with TRBD2 matching 8 bases. This CDR3 contains 17 residues. The V gene's germline CDR1 is SGHTA and CDR2 FQGTGA. With V trimmed by 0 bases and J by 6 bases, 11 bases remained unmatched. The CDR3 spells CASSLTVPGGPRDTQYF. In DNA form, the CDR3 reads TGTGCCAGCAGCTTAACGGTCCCGGGGGGGCCCCGGGATACGCAGTATTTT.

This clone came up once. The rearrangement uses TRBV5-1 and TRBJ1-2, with 9 bases that match TRBD1. Germline CDR1 reads SGHRS; CDR2 reads YFSETQ. The length of the CDR3 is 15 residues. J gave up 7 bases and V 0 bases, and 7 bases lay outside the gene matches. Here the CDR3 reads CASSLGPGQGGGYTF. CDR3 sequence (DNA): TGCGCCAGCAGCTTGGGGCCGGGACAGGGAGGTGGCTACACCTTC.

The V gene is TRBV15, the J gene TRBJ2-5; tentatively, D is TRBD1 (6 bases). The ends were cut back, 0 bases at V and 1 base at J, with 9 bases in the middle. CDR3 size: 15 residues. Per the germline V gene, CDR1 is LNHNV and CDR2 is YYDKDF (reference sequence). CDR3 in amino acids: CATSRDWTVQETQYF. CDR3 nucleotides: TGTGCCACCAGCAGAGATTGGACAGTCCAAGAGACCCAGTACTTC.

The V call is TRBV7-2, the J call TRBJ2-1, with D possibly being TRBD2 (6 bases). CDR1 and CDR2 from the germline V gene are SGHTA and FQGNSA. V gave up 8 bases and J gave up 7 bases, with 15 bases separating them. The CDR3 runs to 13 residues. CDR3 region: CASHPRGGNEQFF. CDR3 sequence (DNA): TGTGCCAGCCACCCTCGTGGGGGGAATGAGCAGTTCTTC. The complete variable domain, with remaining parts taken from reference TRBV7-2 and TRBJ2-1, reads GAGVSQSPSNKVTEKGKDVELRCDPISGHTALYWYRQSLGQGLEFLIYFQGNSAPDKSGLPSDRFSAERTGGSVSTLTIQRTQQEDSAVYLCASHPRGGNEQFFGPGTRLTVL.